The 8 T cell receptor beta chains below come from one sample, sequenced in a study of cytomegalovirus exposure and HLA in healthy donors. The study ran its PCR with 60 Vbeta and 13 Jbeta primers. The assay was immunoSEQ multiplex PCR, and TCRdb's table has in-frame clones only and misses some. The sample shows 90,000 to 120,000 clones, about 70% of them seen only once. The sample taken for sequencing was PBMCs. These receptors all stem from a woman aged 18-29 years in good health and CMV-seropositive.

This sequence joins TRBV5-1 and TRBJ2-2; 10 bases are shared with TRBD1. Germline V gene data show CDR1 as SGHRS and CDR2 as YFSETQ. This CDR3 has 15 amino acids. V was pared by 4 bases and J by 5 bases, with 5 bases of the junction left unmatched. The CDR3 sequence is CASSPAGQGTGELFF. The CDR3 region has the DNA TGCGCCAGCAGCCCGGCGGGACAGGGGACCGGGGAGCTGTTTTTT.

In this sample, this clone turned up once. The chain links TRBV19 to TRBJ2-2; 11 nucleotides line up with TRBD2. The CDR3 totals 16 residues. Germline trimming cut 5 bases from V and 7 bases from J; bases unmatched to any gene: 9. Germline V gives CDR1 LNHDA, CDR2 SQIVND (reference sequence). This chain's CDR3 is CASSDLSGRAVGELFF. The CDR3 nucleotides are TGTGCCAGTAGTGACCTTAGCGGGAGGGCCGTCGGGGAGCTGTTTTTT. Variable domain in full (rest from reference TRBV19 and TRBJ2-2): DGGITQSPKYLFRKEGQNVTLSCEQNLNHDAMYWYRQDPGQGLRLIYYSQIVNDFQKGDIAEGYSVSREKKESFPLTVTSAQKNPTAFYLCASSDLSGRAVGELFFGEGSRLTVL.

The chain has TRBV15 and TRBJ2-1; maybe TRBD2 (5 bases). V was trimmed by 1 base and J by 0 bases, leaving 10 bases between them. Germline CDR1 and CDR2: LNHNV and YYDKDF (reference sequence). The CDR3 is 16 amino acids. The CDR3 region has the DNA TGTGCCACCAGCAGAGGAACAGCGGTCTCCTACAATGAGCAGTTCTTC. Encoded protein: CATSRGTAVSYNEQFF.

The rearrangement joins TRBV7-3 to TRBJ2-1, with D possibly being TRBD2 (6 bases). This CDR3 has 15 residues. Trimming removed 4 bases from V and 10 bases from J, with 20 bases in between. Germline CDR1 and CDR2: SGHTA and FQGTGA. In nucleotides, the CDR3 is TGTGCCAGCAGCTCAAACCGGCGGGGTGGTGGGGAGCAGTTCTTC. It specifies CASSSNRRGGGEQFF.

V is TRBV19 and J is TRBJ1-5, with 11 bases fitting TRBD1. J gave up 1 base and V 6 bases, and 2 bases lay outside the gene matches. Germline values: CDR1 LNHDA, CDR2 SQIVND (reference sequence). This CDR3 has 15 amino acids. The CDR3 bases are TGTGCCAGTAGAGGGACAGGGGGGAGCAATCAGCCCCAGCATTTT. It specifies CASRGTGGSNQPQHF.

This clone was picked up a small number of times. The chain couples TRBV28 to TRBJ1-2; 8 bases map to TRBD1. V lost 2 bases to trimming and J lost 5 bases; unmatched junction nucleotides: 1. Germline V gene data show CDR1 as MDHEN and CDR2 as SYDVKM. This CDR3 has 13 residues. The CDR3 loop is CASSLTGGYGYTF. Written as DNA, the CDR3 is TGTGCCAGCAGTTTAACAGGGGGGTATGGCTACACCTTC.

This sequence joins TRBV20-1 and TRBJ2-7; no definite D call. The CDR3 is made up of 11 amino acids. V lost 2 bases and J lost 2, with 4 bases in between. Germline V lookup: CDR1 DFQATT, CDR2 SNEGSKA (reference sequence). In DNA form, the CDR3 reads TGCAGTGCTAGACCTACCTACGAGCAGTACTTC. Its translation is CSARPTYEQYF.

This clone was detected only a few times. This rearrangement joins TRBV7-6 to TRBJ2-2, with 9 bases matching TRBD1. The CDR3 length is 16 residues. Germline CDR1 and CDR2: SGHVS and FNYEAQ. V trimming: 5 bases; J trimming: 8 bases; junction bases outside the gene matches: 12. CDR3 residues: CASSLNTGGASGELFF. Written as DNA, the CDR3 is TGTGCCAGCAGCCTCAATACAGGGGGCGCTTCGGGGGAGCTGTTTTTT. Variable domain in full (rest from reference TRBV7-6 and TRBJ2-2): GAGVSQSPRYKVTKRGQDVALRCDPISGHVSLYWYRQALGQGPEFLTYFNYEAQQDKSGLPNDRFSAERPEGSISTLTIQRTEQRDSAMYRCASSLNTGGASGELFFGEGSRLTVL.